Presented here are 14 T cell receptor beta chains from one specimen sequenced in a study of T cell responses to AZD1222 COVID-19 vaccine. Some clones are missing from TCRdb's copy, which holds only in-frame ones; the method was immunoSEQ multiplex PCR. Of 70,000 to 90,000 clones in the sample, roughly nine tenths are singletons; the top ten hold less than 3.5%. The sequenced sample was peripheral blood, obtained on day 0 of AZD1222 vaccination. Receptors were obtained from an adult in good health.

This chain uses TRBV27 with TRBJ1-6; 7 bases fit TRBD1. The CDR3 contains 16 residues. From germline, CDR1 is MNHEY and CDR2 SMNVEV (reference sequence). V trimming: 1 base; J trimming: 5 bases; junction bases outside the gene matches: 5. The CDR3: CASSLYWTGDNSPLHF. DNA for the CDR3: TGTGCCAGCAGTTTATACTGGACAGGCGATAATTCACCCCTCCACTTT.

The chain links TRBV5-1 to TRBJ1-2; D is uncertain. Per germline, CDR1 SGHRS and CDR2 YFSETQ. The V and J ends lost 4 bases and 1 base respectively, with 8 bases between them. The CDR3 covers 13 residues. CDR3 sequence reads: CASSPQLNYGYTF. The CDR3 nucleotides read TGCGCCAGCAGCCCCCAGCTTAACTATGGCTACACCTTC. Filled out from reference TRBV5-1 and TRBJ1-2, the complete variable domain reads KAGVTQTPRYLIKTRGQQVTLSCSPISGHRSVSWYQQTPGQGLQFLFEYFSETQRNKGNFPGRFSGRQFSNSRSEMNVSTLELGDSALYLCASSPQLNYGYTFGSGTRLTVV.

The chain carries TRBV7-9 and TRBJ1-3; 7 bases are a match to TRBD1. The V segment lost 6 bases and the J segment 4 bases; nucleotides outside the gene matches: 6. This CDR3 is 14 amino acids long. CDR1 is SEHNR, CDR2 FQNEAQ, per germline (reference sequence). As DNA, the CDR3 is TGTGCCAGCAGAGATACAGGGGTCGGAAACACCATATATTTT. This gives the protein CASRDTGVGNTIYF.

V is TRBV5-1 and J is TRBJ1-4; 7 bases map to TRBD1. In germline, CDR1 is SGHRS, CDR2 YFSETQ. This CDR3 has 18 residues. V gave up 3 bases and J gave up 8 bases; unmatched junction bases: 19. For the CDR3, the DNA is TGCGCCAGCAGCTCCCCTGGTGGACTGACAGGGAATCGGGAAAAACTGTTTTTT. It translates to CASSSPGGLTGNREKLFF.

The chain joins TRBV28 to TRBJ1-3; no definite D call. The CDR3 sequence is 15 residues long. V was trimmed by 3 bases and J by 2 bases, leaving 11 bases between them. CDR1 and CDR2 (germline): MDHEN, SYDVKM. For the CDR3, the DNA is TGTGCCAGCAGTTTTGGGCCCTGGCCTGGAAACACCATATATTTT. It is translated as CASSFGPWPGNTIYF.

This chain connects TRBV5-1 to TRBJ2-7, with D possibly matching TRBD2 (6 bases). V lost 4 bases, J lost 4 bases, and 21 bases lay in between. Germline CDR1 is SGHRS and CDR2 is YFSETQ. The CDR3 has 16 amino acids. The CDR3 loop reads CASSLGGSRSGYEQYF. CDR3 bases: TGCGCCAGCAGCCTGGGGGGATCCCGATCGGGATACGAGCAGTACTTC.

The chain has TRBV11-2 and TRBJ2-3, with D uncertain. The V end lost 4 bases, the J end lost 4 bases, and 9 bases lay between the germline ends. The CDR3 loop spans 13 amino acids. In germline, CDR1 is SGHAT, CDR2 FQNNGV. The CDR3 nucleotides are TGTGCCAGCAGCTCGCAGACTGCAGATACGCAGTATTTT. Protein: CASSSQTADTQYF.

This CDR3 is CASTTASNQPQHF. The CDR3 DNA follows: TGTGCCAGCACGACAGCCTCCAATCAGCCCCAGCATTTT. The rearrangement uses TRBV12-3 or TRBV12-4 and TRBJ1-5; possible D gene TRBD1, 5 bases. The CDR3 totals 13 residues. The V gene lost 7 bases and the J gene lost 3 bases, with 10 bases spanning the gap.

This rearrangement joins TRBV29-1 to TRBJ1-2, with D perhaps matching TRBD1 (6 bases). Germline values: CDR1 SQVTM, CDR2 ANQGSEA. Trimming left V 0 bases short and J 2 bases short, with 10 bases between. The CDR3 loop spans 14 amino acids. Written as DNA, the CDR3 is TGCAGCGTTGAAGATCGACAGGCGAACTATGGCTACACCTTC. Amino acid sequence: CSVEDRQANYGYTF.

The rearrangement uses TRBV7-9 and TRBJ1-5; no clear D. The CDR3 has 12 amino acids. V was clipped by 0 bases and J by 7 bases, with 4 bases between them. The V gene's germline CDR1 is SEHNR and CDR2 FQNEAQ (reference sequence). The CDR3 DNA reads TGTGCCAGCAGCTTAGCGGAGCAGCCCCAGCATTTT. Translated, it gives CASSLAEQPQHF.

The DNA for the CDR3 is TGTGCCAGCCAGCAGACAGGGTCCACCTACGAGCAGTACTTC. It codes for CASQQTGSTYEQYF. The rearrangement joins TRBV25-1 to TRBJ2-7; 7 nucleotides line up with TRBD1. The J segment lost 2 bases and the V segment lost 8 bases, leaving 9 bases of the junction unmatched. This CDR3 region has 14 residues. Germline V lookup: CDR1 MGHDK, CDR2 SYGVNS.

In DNA, the CDR3 is TGTGCCAGTGTTTCGCACAATGAGCAGTTCTTC. This encodes CASVSHNEQFF. The chain is built from TRBV6-5 and TRBJ2-1; D is uncertain. CDR3 length: 11 residues. Trimming left V 9 bases short and J 5 bases short, with 8 bases between. CDR1 is MNHEY, CDR2 SVGAGI, per germline.

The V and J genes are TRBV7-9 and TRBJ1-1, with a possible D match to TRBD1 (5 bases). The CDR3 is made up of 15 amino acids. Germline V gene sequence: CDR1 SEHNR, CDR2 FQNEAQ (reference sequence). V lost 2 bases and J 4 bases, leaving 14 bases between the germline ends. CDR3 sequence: CASSLYGRDSTEAFF. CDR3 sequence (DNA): TGTGCCAGCAGCTTATATGGCAGGGATAGCACTGAAGCTTTCTTT.

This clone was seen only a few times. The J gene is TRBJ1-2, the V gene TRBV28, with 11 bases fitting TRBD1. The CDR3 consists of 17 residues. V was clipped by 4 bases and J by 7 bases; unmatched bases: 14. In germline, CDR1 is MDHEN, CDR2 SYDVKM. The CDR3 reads CASSSGGLDRGQAGYTF. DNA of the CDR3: TGTGCCAGCAGTTCTGGGGGATTGGACAGGGGGCAGGCTGGCTACACCTTC.